A single sample is the source of the 21 T cell receptor beta chains below, sequenced in a study of cytomegalovirus exposure and HLA in healthy donors listed by TCRdb under 2017. Library generation was performed with the immunoSEQ multiplex PCR assay. For the multiplex PCR, a mixture combining 60 forward primers for TCR Vbeta segments and 13 reverse primers for TCR Jbeta segments was used. TCRdb mirrors the immuneACCESS table, restricted to in-frame sequences. Some clones are absent from its copies; in checked studies, under half trace to an unresolved V gene, and the reason for the others is unknown. This sample has 200,000 to 250,000 clones in its table, and around 76% of those were observed once. The ten largest make up approximately 0.63% of the sample. The sample was PBMCs. These TCRs come from a man aged 18 to 29 in good health and CMV-seronegative.

The chain is built from TRBV28 and TRBJ1-5, with D uncertain. The CDR3 has 11 residues. Germline CDR1 reads MDHEN; CDR2 reads SYDVKM. Between the trimmed V and J ends, which lost 5 bases and 6 bases, there was a span of 5 bases. This CDR3 is CASSQAQPQHF. The CDR3 bases are TGTGCCAGCAGTCAAGCTCAGCCCCAGCATTTT.

The rearrangement uses TRBV5-6 and TRBJ1-1; tentative D call: TRBD1 (6 bases). The germline gives CDR1 SGHDT, CDR2 YYEEEE. This CDR3 has 13 amino acids. V was clipped by 4 bases and J by 11 bases, with 18 bases between them. The CDR3 region has the DNA TGTGCCAGCAGCGGAACAAACAGGGCCGTTGCTTTCTTT. Its translation is CASSGTNRAVAFF.

V usage is TRBV7-9 and J usage is TRBJ2-6; D might be TRBD1 (6 bases). The CDR3 length is 19 residues. V dropped 5 bases and J dropped 0 bases, with 20 bases sitting between them. Germline V CDR1 and CDR2: SEHNR, FQNEAQ (reference sequence). The CDR3 sequence: CASSPPHGQTNSGANVLTF. CDR3 nucleotide sequence: TGTGCCAGCAGCCCACCCCACGGACAGACTAACTCTGGGGCCAACGTCCTGACTTTC. Together with reference TRBV7-9 and TRBJ2-6, the CDR3 gives the full variable domain: DTGVSQNPRHKITKRGQNVTFRCDPISEHNRLYWYRQTLGQGPEFLTYFQNEAQLEKSRLLSDRFSAERPKGSFSTLEIQRTEQGDSAMYLCASSPPHGQTNSGANVLTFGAGSRLTVL.

The chain joins TRBV30 to TRBJ1-2; 8 bases align to TRBD1. Germline lookup yields CDR1 GTSNPN and CDR2 SVGIG (reference sequence). This CDR3 is built from 13 residues. V lost 2 bases and J lost 8; bases outside the gene matches: 7. CDR3 DNA sequence: TGTGCCTGGAGTTCCGACAGGGGAGGAGGCTACACCTTC. Residues: CAWSSDRGGGYTF.

DNA for the CDR3: TGTGCCAGCAGTGAAAGGGGCAGGGGCGCCGATACGCAGTATTTT. This gives the protein CASSERGRGADTQYF. This chain uses TRBV6-1 with TRBJ2-3; tentative D call: TRBD1 (6 bases). Germline loops: CDR1 MNHNS, CDR2 SASEGT. The V and J ends lost 2 bases and 6 bases respectively, with 15 bases between them. The CDR3 covers 15 residues.

The gene calls are TRBV27 and TRBJ2-1; no firm D call. V lost 3 bases and J lost 7, with 13 bases in between. CDR1 and CDR2 (germline): MNHEY, SMNVEV (reference sequence). This CDR3 is 14 amino acids long. The CDR3 nucleotides are TGTGCCAGCAGTTTTTCCAGGATAAGGAATGAGCAGTTCTTC. This codes for CASSFSRIRNEQFF.

In its sample, this clone was seen a few times. The V gene is TRBV27, the J gene TRBJ2-1; D is uncertain. V was cut by 5 bases and J by 0 bases, with 11 bases left in between. The V gene's germline CDR1 is MNHEY and CDR2 SMNVEV (reference sequence). The CDR3 has 15 amino acids. CDR3 amino acids: CASSLTTSSYNEQFF. The CDR3 DNA reads TGTGCCAGCAGTCTCACTACCAGCTCCTACAATGAGCAGTTCTTC.

This chain connects TRBV5-1 to TRBJ2-7; TRBD1 aligns across 8 bases. The CDR3 has 12 residues. Germline loops: CDR1 SGHRS, CDR2 YFSETQ. With 4 bases clipped from V and 5 bases from J, the junction kept 2 bases outside the gene matches. The CDR3 DNA is TGCGCCAGCAGCGTACAGGGGGACGAGCAGTACTTC. Encoded protein: CASSVQGDEQYF. The full variable domain, with the rest looked up from reference TRBV5-1 and TRBJ2-7, is KAGVTQTPRYLIKTRGQQVTLSCSPISGHRSVSWYQQTPGQGLQFLFEYFSETQRNKGNFPGRFSGRQFSNSRSEMNVSTLELGDSALYLCASSVQGDEQYFGPGTRLTVT.

CDR3 residues: CASSRYPATNEKLFF. CDR3 nucleotides: TGTGCCAGCAGTAGATACCCAGCAACTAATGAAAAACTGTTTTTT. V and J are TRBV27 and TRBJ1-4; D is undetermined. The CDR3 covers 15 residues. Trimming pared 5 bases from V and 0 bases from J, leaving 10 bases between. The germline V gene has CDR1 MNHEY and CDR2 SMNVEV (reference sequence).

This clone was seen once. V gene TRBV11-3 combines with J gene TRBJ2-2; 11 bases agree with TRBD2. The CDR3 covers 17 residues. The junction had 2 bases not matched to a gene; V was cut back by 0 bases and J by 2 bases. In germline, CDR1 is SGHNT, CDR2 YENEEA. The DNA of the CDR3 is TGTGCCAGCAGCTTAGAGCTAGCGGGAGGAAACACCGGGGAGCTGTTTTTT. This encodes CASSLELAGGNTGELFF.

Here the CDR3 reads CASSPTLGQGTENTEAFF. DNA of the CDR3: TGTGCCAGCAGCCCTACCCTTGGGCAGGGAACTGAGAACACTGAAGCTTTCTTT. The chain is built from TRBV4-2 and TRBJ1-1; a weak D match, TRBD1 (5 bases). This CDR3 is 18 amino acids long. The V end lost 4 bases, the J end lost 1 base, and 22 bases lay between the germline ends. In germline, CDR1 is LGHNA, CDR2 YNFKEQ.

Written as DNA, the CDR3 is TGTGCCAGCAGCCACGGACAGAATCAGCCCCAGCATTTT. Translated: CASSHGQNQPQHF. V is TRBV7-9 and J is TRBJ1-5, with D possibly TRBD1 on 6 matching bases. The germline V gene encodes CDR1 SEHNR and CDR2 FQNEAQ (reference sequence). The V and J ends lost 5 bases and 4 bases respectively, with 9 bases between them. This CDR3 region has 13 residues. The whole variable domain, remainder taken from reference TRBV7-9 and TRBJ1-5, is DTGVSQNPRHKITKRGQNVTFRCDPISEHNRLYWYRQTLGQGPEFLTYFQNEAQLEKSRLLSDRFSAERPKGSFSTLEIQRTEQGDSAMYLCASSHGQNQPQHFGDGTRLSIL.

This chain links TRBV5-6 with TRBJ1-1; D gene uncertain. Germline values: CDR1 SGHDT, CDR2 YYEEEE. V lost 5 bases to trimming and J lost 1 base, with 12 bases between them. The CDR3 extends over 14 amino acids. CDR3 protein: CASRFDQENTEAFF. In DNA, the CDR3 is TGTGCCAGCAGATTCGATCAGGAGAACACTGAAGCTTTCTTT.

The rearrangement joins TRBV7-9 to TRBJ2-1; 7 bases agree with TRBD2. Trimming removed 5 bases from V and 8 bases from J; junction bases left unmatched: 9. The CDR3 sequence is 14 residues long. From germline, CDR1 is SEHNR and CDR2 FQNEAQ (reference sequence). This CDR3 is CASSPSTSVHEQFF. The DNA for the CDR3 is TGTGCCAGCAGCCCTTCTACTAGCGTCCATGAGCAGTTCTTC.

The chain employs TRBV6-1 and TRBJ1-2, with TRBD1 identical over 9 bases. Germline V lookup: CDR1 MNHNS, CDR2 SASEGT. The CDR3 has 13 residues. Germline trimming cut 7 bases from V and 8 bases from J; bases unmatched to any gene: 8. The CDR3 DNA reads as TGTGCCAGCATCCCAGGACAGGGGATAGGCTACACCTTC. Translated, it gives CASIPGQGIGYTF.

The genes are TRBV5-1 and TRBJ2-3; D not certain. Deletions cut 2 bases from V and 1 base from J, with 11 bases between. CDR1 and CDR2 from the germline V gene are SGHRS and YFSETQ. The CDR3 loop spans 15 amino acids. CDR3 protein: CASSFAVPGTDTQYF. CDR3 sequence (DNA): TGCGCCAGCAGCTTCGCGGTTCCCGGCACAGATACGCAGTATTTT.

The chain employs TRBV5-1 and TRBJ2-1; TRBD1 matches 7 bases. Germline CDR1 SGHRS, CDR2 YFSETQ. This CDR3 spans 15 amino acids. V lost 5 bases and J lost 2; bases outside the gene matches: 7. The CDR3, as DNA: TGCGCCAGCAGTGCAGAGGGGGCTGCCTACAATGAGCAGTTCTTC. Translated, it gives CASSAEGAAYNEQFF.

The chain joins TRBV7-8 to TRBJ2-7, with TRBD2 as a possible D gene (6 bases). Germline assignment: CDR1 SGHVS and CDR2 FQNEAQ. The CDR3 length is 14 residues. V was shortened by 2 bases and J by 6 bases, with 14 bases between the two germline ends. DNA of the CDR3: TGTGCCAGCAGCTTATTACGGGGACTGGGCGAGCAGTACTTC. Translated, it gives CASSLLRGLGEQYF.

The chain uses TRBV6-6 and TRBJ2-7; no clear D. Germline assignment: CDR1 MNHNY and CDR2 SVGAGI (reference sequence). The ends were cut back, 6 bases at V and 4 bases at J, with 10 bases in the middle. The CDR3 consists of 12 residues. CDR3 nucleotide sequence: TGTGCCAGCAGCAACATCGGGTACGAGCAGTACTTC. Protein sequence: CASSNIGYEQYF.

The chain has TRBV19 and TRBJ2-1, with 10 nucleotides matching TRBD2. Germline values: CDR1 LNHDA, CDR2 SQIVND (reference sequence). V lost 6 bases, J lost 7 bases, and 18 bases stayed unmatched. This CDR3 region has 18 residues. The CDR3 sequence is CASRPRGEREGLWNEQFF. The CDR3 DNA is TGTGCCAGTAGACCGAGAGGTGAGCGGGAGGGCCTGTGGAATGAGCAGTTCTTC.

This clone was recorded a few times. V gene TRBV28 combines with J gene TRBJ2-5, with TRBD2 matching over 10 bases. CDR1 and CDR2 (germline): MDHEN, SYDVKM. CDR3 length: 17 amino acids. J lost 5 bases, V lost 8 bases, and 17 bases had no gene match. CDR3 nucleotides: TGTGCCAGCCGTAAGGATAGCGGGAGGCCGCTTGAGGAGACCCAGTACTTC. Translating it yields CASRKDSGRPLEETQYF.